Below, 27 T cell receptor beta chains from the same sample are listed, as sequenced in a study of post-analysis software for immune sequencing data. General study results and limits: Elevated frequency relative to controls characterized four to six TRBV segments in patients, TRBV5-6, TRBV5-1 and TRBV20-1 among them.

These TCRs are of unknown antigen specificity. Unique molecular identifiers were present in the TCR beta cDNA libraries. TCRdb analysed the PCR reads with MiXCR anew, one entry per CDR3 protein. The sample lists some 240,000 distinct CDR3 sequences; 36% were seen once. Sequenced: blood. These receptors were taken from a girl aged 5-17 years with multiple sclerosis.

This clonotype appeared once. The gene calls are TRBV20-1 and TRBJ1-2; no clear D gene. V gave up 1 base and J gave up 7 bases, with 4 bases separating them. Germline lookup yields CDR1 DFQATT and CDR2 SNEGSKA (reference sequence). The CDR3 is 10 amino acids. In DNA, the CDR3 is TGCAGTGCTAGAGCTGGTGGCTACACCTTC. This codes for CSARAGGYTF.

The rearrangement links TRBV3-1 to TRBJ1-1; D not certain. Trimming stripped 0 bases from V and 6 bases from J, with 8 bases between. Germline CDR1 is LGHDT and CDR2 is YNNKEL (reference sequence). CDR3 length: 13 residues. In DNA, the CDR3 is TGTGCCAGCAGCCAAGATCAACTGGCTGAAGCTTTCTTT. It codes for CASSQDQLAEAFF.

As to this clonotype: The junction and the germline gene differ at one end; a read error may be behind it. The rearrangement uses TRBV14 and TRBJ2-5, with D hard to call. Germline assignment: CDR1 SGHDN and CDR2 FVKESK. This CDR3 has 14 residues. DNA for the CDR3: TGTGTCAGCAGCCATAACGTGGGCCAAGAGACCCAGTACTTC. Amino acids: CVSSHNVGQETQYF.

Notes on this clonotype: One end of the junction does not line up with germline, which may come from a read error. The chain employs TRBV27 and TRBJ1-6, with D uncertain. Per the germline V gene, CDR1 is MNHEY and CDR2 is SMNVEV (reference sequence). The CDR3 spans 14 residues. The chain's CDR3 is CTSSSRGPNSPLHF. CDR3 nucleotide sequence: TGTACCAGCAGCTCCCGCGGGCCAAATTCACCCCTCCACTTT.

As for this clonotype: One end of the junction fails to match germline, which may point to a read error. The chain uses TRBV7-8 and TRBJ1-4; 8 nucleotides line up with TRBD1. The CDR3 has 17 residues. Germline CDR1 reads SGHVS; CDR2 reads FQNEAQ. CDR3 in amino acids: CASSLGQGKVSNEKRFF. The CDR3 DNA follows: TGTGCCAGCAGCTTAGGACAGGGGAAGGTTTCTAATGAAAAACGGTTTTTT. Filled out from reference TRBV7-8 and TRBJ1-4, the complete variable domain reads GAGVSQSPRYKVAKRGQDVALRCDPISGHVSLFWYQQALGQGPEFLTYFQNEAQLDKSGLPSDRFFAERPEGSVSTLKIQRTQQEDSAVYLCASSLGQGKVSNEKRFFGSGTQLSVL.

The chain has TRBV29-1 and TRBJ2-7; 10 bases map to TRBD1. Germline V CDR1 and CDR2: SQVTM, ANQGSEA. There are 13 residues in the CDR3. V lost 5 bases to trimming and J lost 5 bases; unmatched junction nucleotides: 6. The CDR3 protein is CSVPGQGNHEQYF. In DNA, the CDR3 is TGCAGCGTTCCGGGACAGGGGAACCACGAGCAGTACTTC.

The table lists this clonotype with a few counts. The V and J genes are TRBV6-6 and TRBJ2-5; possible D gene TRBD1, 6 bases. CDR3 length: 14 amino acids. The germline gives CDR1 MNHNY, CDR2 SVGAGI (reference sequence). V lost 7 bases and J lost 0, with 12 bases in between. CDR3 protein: CASKPGTYQETQYF. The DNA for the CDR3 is TGTGCCAGCAAACCCGGGACATACCAAGAGACCCAGTACTTC.

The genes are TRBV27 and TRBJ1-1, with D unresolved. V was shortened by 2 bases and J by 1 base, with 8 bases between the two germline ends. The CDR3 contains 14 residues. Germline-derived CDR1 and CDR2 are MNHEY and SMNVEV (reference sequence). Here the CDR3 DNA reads TGTGCCAGCAGTTTACTCAGGCAGAACACTGAAGCTTTCTTT. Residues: CASSLLRQNTEAFF.

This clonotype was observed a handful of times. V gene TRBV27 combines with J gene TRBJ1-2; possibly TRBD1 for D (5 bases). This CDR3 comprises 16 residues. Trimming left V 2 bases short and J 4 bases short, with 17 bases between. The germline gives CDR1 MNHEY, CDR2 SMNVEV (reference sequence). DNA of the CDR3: TGTGCCAGCAGTTTAACCGGGGGGACCCCTGCCTATGGCTACACCTTC. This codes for CASSLTGGTPAYGYTF.

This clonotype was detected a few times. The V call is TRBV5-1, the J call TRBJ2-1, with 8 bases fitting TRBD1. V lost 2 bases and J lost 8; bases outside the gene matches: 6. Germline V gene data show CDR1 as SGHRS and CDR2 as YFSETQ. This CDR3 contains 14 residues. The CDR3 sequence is CASSFGQGIDEQFF. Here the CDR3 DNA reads TGCGCCAGCAGCTTCGGACAGGGAATCGATGAGCAGTTCTTC.

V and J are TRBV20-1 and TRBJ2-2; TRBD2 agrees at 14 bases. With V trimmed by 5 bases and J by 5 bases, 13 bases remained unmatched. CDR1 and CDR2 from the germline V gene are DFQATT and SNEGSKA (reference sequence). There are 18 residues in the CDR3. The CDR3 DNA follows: TGCAGTGCTGGAGGGGGACTAGCGGGAGAGCGGCGGACCGGGGAGCTGTTTTTT. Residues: CSAGGGLAGERRTGELFF.

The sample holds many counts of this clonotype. The chain's CDR3 is CASSSNSDRGRADTQYF. As DNA, the CDR3 is TGTGCCAGCAGCTCTAACTCGGACAGGGGGCGCGCAGATACGCAGTATTTT. This chain uses TRBV7-6 with TRBJ2-3; 11 bases are a match to TRBD1. CDR3 length: 17 residues. CDR1 and CDR2 (germline): SGHVS, FNYEAQ. Trimming cost V 4 bases and J 4 bases; bases outside gene matches: 10.

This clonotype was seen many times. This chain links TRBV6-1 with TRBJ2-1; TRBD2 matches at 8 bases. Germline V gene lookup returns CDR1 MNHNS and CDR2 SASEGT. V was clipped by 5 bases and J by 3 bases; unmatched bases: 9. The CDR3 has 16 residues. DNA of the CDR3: TGTGCCAGCAGTACACTCAGCGGGGGCGGCTACAATGAGCAGTTCTTC. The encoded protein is CASSTLSGGGYNEQFF.

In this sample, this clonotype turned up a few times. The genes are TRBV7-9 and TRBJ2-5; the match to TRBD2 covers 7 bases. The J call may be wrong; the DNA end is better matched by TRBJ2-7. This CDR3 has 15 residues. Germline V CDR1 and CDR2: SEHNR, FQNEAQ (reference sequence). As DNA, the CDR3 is TGTGCCAGCAGCTTACAGGCCCGCGGGAGTGTCGAGCAGTACTTC. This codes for CASSLQARGSVEQYF.

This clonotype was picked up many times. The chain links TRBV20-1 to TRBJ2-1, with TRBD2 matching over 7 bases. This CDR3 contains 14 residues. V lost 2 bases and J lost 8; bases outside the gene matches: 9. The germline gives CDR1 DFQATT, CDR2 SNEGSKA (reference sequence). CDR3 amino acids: CSARRGGHGDEQFF. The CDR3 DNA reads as TGCAGTGCTAGACGGGGAGGGCACGGCGATGAGCAGTTCTTC.

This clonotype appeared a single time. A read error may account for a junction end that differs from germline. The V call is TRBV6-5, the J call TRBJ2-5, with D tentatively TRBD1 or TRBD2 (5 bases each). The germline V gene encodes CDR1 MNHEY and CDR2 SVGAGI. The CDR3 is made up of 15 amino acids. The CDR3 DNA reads TGTGCTAGCAGTCCGCCGGGACCAGGCGGCAATGAGCAGTACTTC. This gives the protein CASSPPGPGGNEQYF.

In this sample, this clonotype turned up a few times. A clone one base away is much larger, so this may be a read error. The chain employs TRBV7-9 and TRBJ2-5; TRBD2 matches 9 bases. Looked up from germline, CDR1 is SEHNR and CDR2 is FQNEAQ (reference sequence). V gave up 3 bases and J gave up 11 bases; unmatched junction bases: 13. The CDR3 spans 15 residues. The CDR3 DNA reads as TGTGCCAGCAGCTTGACTAGCGGCTATAACAATGAGCAGTACTTC. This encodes CASSLTSGYNNEQYF.

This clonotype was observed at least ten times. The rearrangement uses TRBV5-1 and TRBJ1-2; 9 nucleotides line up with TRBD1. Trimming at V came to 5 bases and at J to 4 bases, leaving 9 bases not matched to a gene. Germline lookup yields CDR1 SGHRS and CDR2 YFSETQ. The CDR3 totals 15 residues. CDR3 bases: TGCGCCAGCAGTGAGGGGACAGGGCCCGCCTATGGCTACACCTTC. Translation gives CASSEGTGPAYGYTF.

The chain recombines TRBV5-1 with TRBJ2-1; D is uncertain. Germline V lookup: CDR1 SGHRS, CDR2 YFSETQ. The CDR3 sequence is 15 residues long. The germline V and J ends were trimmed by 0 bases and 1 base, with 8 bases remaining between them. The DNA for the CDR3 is TGCGCCAGCAGCTTGGGTACGGTTTCCTACAATGAGCAGTTCTTC. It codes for CASSLGTVSYNEQFF.

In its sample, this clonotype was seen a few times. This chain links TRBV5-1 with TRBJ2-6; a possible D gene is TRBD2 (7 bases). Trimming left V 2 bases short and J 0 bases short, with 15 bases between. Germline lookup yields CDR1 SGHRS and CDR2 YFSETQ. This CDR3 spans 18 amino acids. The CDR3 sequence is CASSLQQGGGSGANVLTF. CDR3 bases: TGCGCCAGCAGCTTACAACAGGGAGGGGGCTCTGGGGCCAACGTCCTGACTTTC.

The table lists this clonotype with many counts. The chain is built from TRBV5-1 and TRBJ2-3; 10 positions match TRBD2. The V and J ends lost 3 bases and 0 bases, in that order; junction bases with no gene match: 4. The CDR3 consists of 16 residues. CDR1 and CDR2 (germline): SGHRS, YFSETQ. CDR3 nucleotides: TGCGCCAGCAGCTATCGGACTAGCGGAAGCACAGATACGCAGTATTTT. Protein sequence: CASSYRTSGSTDTQYF.

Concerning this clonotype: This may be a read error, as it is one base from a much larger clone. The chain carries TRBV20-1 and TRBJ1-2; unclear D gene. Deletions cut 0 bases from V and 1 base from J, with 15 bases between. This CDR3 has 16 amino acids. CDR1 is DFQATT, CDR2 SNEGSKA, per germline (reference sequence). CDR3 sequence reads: CSARDASRSNNYGYTF. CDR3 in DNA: TGCAGTGCTAGAGATGCAAGTAGGAGTAATAACTATGGCTACACCTTC.

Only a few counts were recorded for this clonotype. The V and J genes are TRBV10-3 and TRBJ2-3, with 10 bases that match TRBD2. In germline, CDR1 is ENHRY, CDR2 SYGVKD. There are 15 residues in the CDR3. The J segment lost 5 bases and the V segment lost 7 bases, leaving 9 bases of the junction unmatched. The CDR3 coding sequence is TGTGCCATCACGGCGGGACTAGCGTATGGAGATACGCAGTATTTT. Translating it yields CAITAGLAYGDTQYF.

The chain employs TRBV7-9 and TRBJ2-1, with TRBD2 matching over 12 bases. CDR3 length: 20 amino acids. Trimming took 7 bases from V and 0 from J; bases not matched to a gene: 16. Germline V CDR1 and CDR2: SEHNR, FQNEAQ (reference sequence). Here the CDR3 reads CASTIPPGTSGPHSYNEQFF. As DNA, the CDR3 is TGTGCCAGCACCATCCCCCCCGGGACTAGCGGGCCCCACTCCTACAATGAGCAGTTCTTC.

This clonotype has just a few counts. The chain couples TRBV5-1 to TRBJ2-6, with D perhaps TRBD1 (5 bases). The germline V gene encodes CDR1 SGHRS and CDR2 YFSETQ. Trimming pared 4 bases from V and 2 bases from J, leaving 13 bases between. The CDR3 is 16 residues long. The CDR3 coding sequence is TGCGCCAGCAGCAAGGCAGGGTCGACTGGGGCCAACGTCCTGACTTTC. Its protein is CASSKAGSTGANVLTF.

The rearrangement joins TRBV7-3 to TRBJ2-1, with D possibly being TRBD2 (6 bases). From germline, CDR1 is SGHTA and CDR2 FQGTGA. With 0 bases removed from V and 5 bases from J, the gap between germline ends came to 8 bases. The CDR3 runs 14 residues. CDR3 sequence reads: CASSLTGGNNEQFF. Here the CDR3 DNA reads TGTGCCAGCAGCTTAACGGGAGGTAACAATGAGCAGTTCTTC.

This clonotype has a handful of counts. The CDR3 DNA sequence: TGTGCCAGCAGTGATACGGAGATCTCAGACAATGAGCAGTTCTTC. Translated: CASSDTEISDNEQFF. The chain employs TRBV6-1 and TRBJ2-1; D remains ambiguous. This CDR3 has 15 amino acids. The germline V gene has CDR1 MNHNS and CDR2 SASEGT. Deletions cut 3 bases from V and 5 bases from J, with 14 bases between.